A single sample gave rise to the 17 T cell receptor beta chains below, sequenced in a study of cytomegalovirus exposure and HLA in healthy donors (dated by TCRdb to between 2016 and 2019). The library relied on the immunoSEQ multiplex PCR assay. A mixture of 60 forward primers for TCR Vbeta segments and 13 reverse primers for TCR Jbeta segments was used in the multiplex PCR. TCRdb holds this immuneACCESS table with in-frame rearrangements only. Some clones are missing; in checked studies, unresolved V genes explain under half, and the rest has no known cause. Within this sample are 150,000 or so clones, with approximately 72% of them counted one time only. Clones ranked in the top ten supply roughly 7.1% of the sample. The sequenced material came from PBMCs. All receptors come from a man between 40 and 49 years old in good health and CMV-seropositive.

In this sample, this clone turned up a few times. This chain connects TRBV10-3 to TRBJ2-6, with D hard to call. Germline V gene sequence: CDR1 ENHRY, CDR2 SYGVKD. V dropped 4 bases and J dropped 4 bases, with 11 bases sitting between them. The CDR3 length is 15 residues. In DNA form, the CDR3 reads TGTGCCATCAGTGGTATAGATCGGGGGGCCAACGTCCTGACTTTC. Protein product: CAISGIDRGANVLTF.

This clone turned up a few times. The genes are TRBV18 and TRBJ1-6; 7 bases line up with TRBD1. Losses at the gene ends were 3 bases for V and 7 bases for J; bases not matched to a gene: 6. Per germline, CDR1 KGHSH and CDR2 LQKENI. The CDR3 extends over 15 amino acids. The CDR3 here is CASSPDRDRNSPLHF. The CDR3 region has the DNA TGTGCCAGCTCACCGGACCGGGACAGAAATTCACCCCTCCACTTT.

The rearrangement joins TRBV13 to TRBJ2-5; D may be TRBD2 (7 bases). The V and J ends lost 4 bases and 11 bases respectively, with 26 bases between them. Per germline, CDR1 PRHDT and CDR2 FYEKMQ (reference sequence). The CDR3 is made up of 16 amino acids. This chain's CDR3 is CASSSTWGGRGYGQYF. CDR3 bases: TGTGCCAGCAGCTCAACTTGGGGGGGCAGAGGCTACGGGCAGTACTTC. The full variable domain, its missing parts supplied by reference TRBV13 and TRBJ2-5, is AAGVIQSPRHLIKEKRETATLKCYPIPRHDTVYWYQQGPGQDPQFLISFYEKMQSDKGSIPDRFSAQQFSDYHSELNMSSLELGDSALYFCASSSTWGGRGYGQYFGPGTRLLVL.

This clone turned up a few times. The chain carries TRBV5-1 and TRBJ2-5, with 8 bases identical to TRBD1. The germline gives CDR1 SGHRS, CDR2 YFSETQ. This CDR3 region has 13 residues. J gave up 9 bases and V 4 bases, and 8 bases lay outside the gene matches. This CDR3 reads CASSADRAGAQYF. DNA of the CDR3: TGCGCCAGCAGCGCGGACAGGGCCGGGGCCCAGTACTTC. The full variable domain, rest sourced from reference TRBV5-1 and TRBJ2-5, is KAGVTQTPRYLIKTRGQQVTLSCSPISGHRSVSWYQQTPGQGLQFLFEYFSETQRNKGNFPGRFSGRQFSNSRSEMNVSTLELGDSALYLCASSADRAGAQYFGPGTRLLVL.

This clone appeared a few times. CDR3 nucleotides: TGTGCCAGTAGTTCCCAACGAGCGGGGGGGAAAACAGATACGCAGTATTTT. Its translation: CASSSQRAGGKTDTQYF. The chain has TRBV19 and TRBJ2-3, with 10 bases fitting TRBD2. The CDR3 is 17 amino acids. The V gene's germline CDR1 is LNHDA and CDR2 SQIVND (reference sequence). V was clipped by 5 bases and J by 3 bases; unmatched bases: 11.

This rearrangement joins TRBV5-1 to TRBJ2-6; the D is unclear. V lost 3 bases to trimming and J lost 9 bases, with 10 bases between them. CDR1 is SGHRS, CDR2 YFSETQ, per germline. This CDR3 is built from 13 residues. In DNA form, the CDR3 reads TGCGCCAGCAGCTCGGTTGGAGTCAACGTCCTGACTTTC. Protein: CASSSVGVNVLTF.

This clone was recorded a few times. V usage is TRBV7-2 and J usage is TRBJ2-1; 9 nucleotides line up with TRBD1. CDR3 length equals 14 residues. CDR1 is SGHTA, CDR2 FQGNSA, per germline. Trimming took 10 bases from V and 9 from J; bases not matched to a gene: 13. The CDR3 protein is CATSTGTGFVEQFF. The CDR3 bases are TGTGCCACCTCCACCGGGACAGGGTTCGTTGAGCAGTTCTTC.

CDR3 protein: CAWSPRGSSGNTIYF. The CDR3 bases are TGTGCCTGGAGCCCCCGCGGGAGCTCTGGAAACACCATATATTTT. The rearrangement joins TRBV30 to TRBJ1-3, with D unresolved. Germline V gene lookup returns CDR1 GTSNPN and CDR2 SVGIG (reference sequence). The CDR3 sequence is 15 residues long. Trimming shortened V by 3 bases and J by 0 bases, and 12 bases separated the two germline ends.

The CDR3 is CASSQDRSTYEQYF. In DNA form, the CDR3 reads TGTGCCAGCAGTCAGGACAGGTCCACCTACGAGCAGTACTTC. This chain uses TRBV6-5 with TRBJ2-7, with 7 bases matching TRBD1. CDR3 length: 14 amino acids. Trimming cost V 5 bases and J 2 bases; bases outside gene matches: 6. The germline V gene encodes CDR1 MNHEY and CDR2 SVGAGI.

V and J are TRBV25-1 and TRBJ2-7, with D uncertain. This CDR3 has 13 amino acids. V lost 4 bases and J lost 2, with 9 bases in between. Germline lookup yields CDR1 MGHDK and CDR2 SYGVNS. CDR3 in DNA: TGTGCCAGCAGTGGCAGTCCCACCTACGAGCAGTACTTC. It encodes CASSGSPTYEQYF.

J is TRBJ1-2 and V is TRBV5-1, with D possibly being TRBD1 (5 bases). Germline values: CDR1 SGHRS, CDR2 YFSETQ. This CDR3 is 15 amino acids long. V shed 4 bases and J shed 3 bases, with 16 bases lying between them. In DNA, the CDR3 is TGCGCCAGCAGCCCCGCGGGGGAGGTGGACTATGGCTACACCTTC. Amino acids: CASSPAGEVDYGYTF.

This rearrangement joins TRBV27 to TRBJ2-5, with 7 positions matching TRBD2. V was clipped by 3 bases and J by 1 base; unmatched bases: 5. CDR1 and CDR2 (germline): MNHEY, SMNVEV (reference sequence). This CDR3 has 15 amino acids. The CDR3 nucleotides read TGTGCCAGCAGTTTCCTCCCGGGGGGCCAAGAGACCCAGTACTTC. Protein product: CASSFLPGGQETQYF.

The chain uses TRBV30 and TRBJ2-7; 7 nucleotides line up with TRBD2. Per the germline V gene, CDR1 is GTSNPN and CDR2 is SVGIG (reference sequence). The CDR3 sequence is 12 residues long. V shed 0 bases and J 6 bases; nucleotides not matched to a gene: 2. DNA for the CDR3: TGTGCCTGGAGTGTAGCGGGGAGCGAGCAGTACTTC. It encodes CAWSVAGSEQYF.

The chain recombines TRBV9 with TRBJ1-6, with 11 bases matching TRBD1. J lost 5 bases, V lost 0 bases, and 4 bases had no gene match. In germline, CDR1 is SGDLS, CDR2 YYNGEE. The CDR3 contains 17 residues. The CDR3 DNA reads TGTGCCAGCAGCGTAGATGGGGGACAGGGGGATAATTCACCCCTCCACTTT. Amino acids: CASSVDGGQGDNSPLHF.

The chain employs TRBV27 and TRBJ1-4; TRBD1 is a possible D gene (5 bases). This CDR3 is 14 amino acids long. The germline V gene encodes CDR1 MNHEY and CDR2 SMNVEV (reference sequence). Between the trimmed V and J ends, which lost 4 bases and 5 bases, there was a span of 11 bases. CDR3 coding DNA: TGTGCCAGCAGTTCCCGGGACTTGAATGAAAAACTGTTTTTT. This encodes CASSSRDLNEKLFF.

The chain recombines TRBV30 with TRBJ2-5; the D gene is possibly TRBD1 (5 bases). This CDR3 is built from 13 residues. V dropped 2 bases and J dropped 5 bases, with 12 bases sitting between them. The germline V gene has CDR1 GTSNPN and CDR2 SVGIG (reference sequence). Here the CDR3 DNA reads TGTGCCTGGAGTAGGGCTAAGGGGGAGACCCAGTACTTC. Its protein product is CAWSRAKGETQYF.

The chain is built from TRBV21-1 and TRBJ2-7; the DNA was not compared with TRBD1, the D call given in the table. TRBV21-1 represents a pseudogene. This CDR3 region has 16 residues. CDR3 nucleotide sequence: TGTGCCAGCAGCAAAGGGTCGGGTCAGGGAAGTAGTGAGCAGTACTTC. This codes for CASSKGSGQGSSEQYF.